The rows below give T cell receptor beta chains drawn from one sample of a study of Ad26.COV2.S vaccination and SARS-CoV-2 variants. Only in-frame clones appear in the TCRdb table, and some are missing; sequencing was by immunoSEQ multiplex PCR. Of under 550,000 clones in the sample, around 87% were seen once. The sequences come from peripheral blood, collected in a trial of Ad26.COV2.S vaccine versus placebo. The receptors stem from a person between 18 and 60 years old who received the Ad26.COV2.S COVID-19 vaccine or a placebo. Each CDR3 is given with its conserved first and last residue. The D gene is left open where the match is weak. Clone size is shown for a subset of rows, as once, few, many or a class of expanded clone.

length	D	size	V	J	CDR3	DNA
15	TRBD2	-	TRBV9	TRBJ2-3	CASSVGGGSTDTQYF	TGTGCCAGCAGCGTAGGCGGGGGAAGCACAGATACGCAGTATTTT
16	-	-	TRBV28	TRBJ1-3	CASMPLGGLTGNTIYF	TGTGCCAGCATGCCCCTCGGAGGCCTAACTGGAAACACCATATATTTT
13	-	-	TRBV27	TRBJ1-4	CASSLMIGEKLFF	TGTGCCAGCAGTTTAATGATCGGGGAAAAACTGTTTTTT
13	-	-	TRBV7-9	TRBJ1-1	CASSVSGRSEAFF	TGTGCCAGCAGCGTAAGCGGGCGGAGTGAAGCTTTCTTT
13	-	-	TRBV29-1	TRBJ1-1	CSVRLGGRGEAFF	TGCAGCGTGAGGCTGGGGGGTCGGGGTGAAGCTTTCTTT
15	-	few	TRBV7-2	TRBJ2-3	CASSLNPGAGDTQYF	TGTGCCAGCAGCTTAAATCCGGGGGCAGGAGATACGCAGTATTTT
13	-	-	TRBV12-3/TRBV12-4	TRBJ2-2	CASSLGGTGELFF	TGTGCCAGCAGCCTAGGAGGGACCGGGGAGCTGTTTTTT
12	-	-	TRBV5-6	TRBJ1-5	CASSSGHQPQHF	TGTGCCAGCAGCTCAGGGCATCAGCCCCAGCATTTT
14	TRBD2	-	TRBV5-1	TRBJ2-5	CASNPGGTRETQYF	TGCGCCAGCAACCCGGGGGGGACTAGAGAGACCCAGTACTTC
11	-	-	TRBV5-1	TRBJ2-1	CASSAGDEQFF	TGCGCCAGCAGCGCAGGGGATGAGCAGTTCTTC
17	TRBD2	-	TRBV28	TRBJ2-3	CASTPGGSGGGSDTQYF	TGTGCCAGCACCCCTGGGGGTAGCGGGGGAGGGTCAGATACGCAGTATTTT
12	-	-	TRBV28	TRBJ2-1	CASNRRGNEQFF	TGTGCCAGCAATCGAAGGGGTAATGAGCAGTTCTTC
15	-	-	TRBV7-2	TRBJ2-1	CASSFWSPVYNEQFF	TGTGCCAGCAGCTTTTGGTCCCCTGTTTACAATGAGCAGTTCTTC
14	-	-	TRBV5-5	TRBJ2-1	CASSLVVVGNEQFF	TGTGCCAGCAGCTTGGTGGTTGTGGGTAATGAGCAGTTCTTC
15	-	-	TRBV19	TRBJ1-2	CASSIGGRASYGYTF	TGTGCCAGTAGTATAGGCGGCAGAGCCTCCTATGGCTACACCTTC
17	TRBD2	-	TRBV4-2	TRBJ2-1	CASSQTSRGGRYNEQFF	TGTGCCAGCAGCCAAACCTCACGCGGGGGGCGGTACAATGAGCAGTTCTTC
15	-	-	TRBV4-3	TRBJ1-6	CASSQDRGYNSPLHF	TGCGCCAGCAGCCAAGATAGGGGGTATAATTCACCCCTCCACTTT
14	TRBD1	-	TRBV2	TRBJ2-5	CASRGQVLQETQYF	TGTGCCAGCCGGGGACAGGTCCTCCAAGAGACCCAGTACTTC
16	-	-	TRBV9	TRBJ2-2	CASSVRLTANTGELFF	TGTGCCAGCAGCGTAAGACTGACAGCGAACACCGGGGAGCTGTTTTTT
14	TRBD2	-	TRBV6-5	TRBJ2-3	CASGAPGREDTQYF	TGTGCCAGCGGGGCTCCAGGGAGGGAAGATACGCAGTATTTT
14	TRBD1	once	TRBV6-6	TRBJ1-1	CASSYPTGLTEAFF	TGTGCCAGCAGTTACCCGACAGGGCTCACTGAAGCTTTCTTT
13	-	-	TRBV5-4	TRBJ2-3	CASTRTSTDTQYF	TGTGCCAGCACCAGGACTAGCACAGATACGCAGTATTTT
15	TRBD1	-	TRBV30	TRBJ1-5	CAWSLGQGFFQPQHF	TGTGCCTGGAGTCTGGGACAGGGGTTTTTTCAGCCCCAGCATTTT
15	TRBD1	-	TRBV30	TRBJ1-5	CAWSAETGDNQPQHF	TGTGCCTGGAGTGCGGAAACAGGGGACAATCAGCCCCAGCATTTT
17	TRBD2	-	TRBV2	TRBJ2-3	CASSVLAGGSSTDTQYF	TGTGCCAGCAGTGTACTAGCGGGGGGGTCTAGCACAGATACGCAGTATTTT
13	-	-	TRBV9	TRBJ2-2	CASSAGDTGELFF	TGTGCCAGCAGCGCGGGAGACACCGGGGAGCTGTTTTTT
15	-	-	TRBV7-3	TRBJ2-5	CASSLNVGPRETQYF	TGTGCCAGCAGCTTAAATGTGGGCCCCCGAGAGACCCAGTACTTC
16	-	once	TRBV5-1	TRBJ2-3	CASSSVGGDGTDTQYF	TGCGCCAGCAGCTCCGTAGGGGGGGACGGCACAGATACGCAGTATTTT
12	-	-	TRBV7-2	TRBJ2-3	CASSAVTDTQYF	TGTGCCAGTTCAGCGGTCACAGATACGCAGTATTTT
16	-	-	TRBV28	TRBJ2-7	CASQVRALVLNYEQYF	TGTGCCAGCCAGGTCCGGGCCCTTGTACTCAACTACGAGCAGTACTTC
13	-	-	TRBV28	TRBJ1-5	CASSFPGSQPQHF	TGTGCCAGCAGTTTTCCGGGGAGTCAGCCCCAGCATTTT
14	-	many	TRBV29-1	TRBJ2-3	CSVVDRPGADTQYF	TGCAGCGTTGTAGACAGGCCGGGAGCAGATACGCAGTATTTT
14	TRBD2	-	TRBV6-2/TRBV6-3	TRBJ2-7	CASSWTSGGYEQYF	TGTGCCAGCAGTTGGACTAGCGGGGGGTACGAGCAGTACTTC
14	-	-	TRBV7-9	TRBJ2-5	CASSSTDLEETQYF	TGTGCCAGCAGCTCGACAGACCTCGAAGAGACCCAGTACTTC
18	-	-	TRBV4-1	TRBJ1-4	CASKLLYLGEAGNEKLFF	TGCGCCAGCAAATTACTTTATCTCGGCGAGGCCGGTAATGAAAAACTGTTTTTT
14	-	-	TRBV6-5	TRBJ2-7	CATTSTGFPYEQYF	TGTGCCACGACTTCTACAGGGTTTCCCTACGAGCAGTACTTC
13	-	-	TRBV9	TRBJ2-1	CASSDQTEGEQFF	TGTGCCAGCAGCGACCAGACCGAAGGGGAGCAGTTCTTC
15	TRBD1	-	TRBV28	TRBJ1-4	CASSLSGDRPEKLFF	TGTGCCAGCAGTTTATCGGGGGACAGACCTGAAAAACTGTTTTTT
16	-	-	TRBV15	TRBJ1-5	CATSRGAQGSNQPQHF	TGTGCCACCAGCAGAGGGGCACAGGGTAGCAATCAGCCCCAGCATTTT
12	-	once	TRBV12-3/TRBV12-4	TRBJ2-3	CASSFEGDTQYF	TGTGCCAGCAGTTTTGAGGGGGATACGCAGTATTTT
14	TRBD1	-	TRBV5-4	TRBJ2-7	CASSQSLDRAEQYF	TGTGCCAGCAGCCAGTCACTGGACAGGGCCGAGCAGTACTTC
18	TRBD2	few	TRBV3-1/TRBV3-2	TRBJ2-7	CASSQVLLLAGGPTEQYF	TGTGCCAGCAGCCAAGTCCTGCTCCTAGCGGGGGGACCGACCGAGCAGTACTTC
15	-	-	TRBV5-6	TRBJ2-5	CASSASQGRKETQYF	TGTGCCAGCAGCGCCAGCCAGGGTCGGAAAGAGACCCAGTACTTC
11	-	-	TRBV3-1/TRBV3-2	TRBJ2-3	CASSQIDTQYF	TGTGCCAGCAGCCAAATAGATACGCAGTATTTT
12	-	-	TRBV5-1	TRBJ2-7	CASSPDYYEQYF	TGCGCCAGCAGCCCGGACTATTACGAGCAGTACTTC
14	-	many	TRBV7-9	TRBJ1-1	CASSSQGTLVKAFF	TGTGCCAGCAGCTCGCAAGGGACTCTCGTGAAGGCTTTCTTT
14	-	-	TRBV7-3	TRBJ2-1	CASSVSAPGNEQFF	TGTGCCAGCAGCGTATCCGCGCCTGGTAATGAGCAGTTCTTC
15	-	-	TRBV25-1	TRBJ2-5	CASSPTGLFQETQYF	TGTGCCAGCAGCCCAACCGGTCTTTTCCAAGAGACCCAGTACTTC
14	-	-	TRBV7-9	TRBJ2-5	CASSWGSGQETQYF	TGTGCCAGCAGCTGGGGGAGTGGACAAGAGACCCAGTACTTC
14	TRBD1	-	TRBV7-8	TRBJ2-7	CASSPGTGTYEQYF	TGTGCCAGCAGCCCCGGGACAGGGACCTACGAGCAGTACTTC
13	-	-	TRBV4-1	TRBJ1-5	CASSQDENQPQHF	TGCGCCAGCAGCCAAGATGAAAATCAGCCCCAGCATTTT
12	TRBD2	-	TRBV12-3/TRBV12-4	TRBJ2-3	CASGTTTDTQYF	TGTGCCAGCGGGACTACCACAGATACGCAGTATTTT